This entry lists 22 T cell receptor beta chains sequenced from one sample in a study of blood T cells in healthy people across ages. PCR was performed a second time for about 7 to 12 cycles using a sample-barcoded 5' primer and a J-beta primer mix. Via MiXCR, TCRdb re-called the 5' RACE reads, giving one row per CDR3 protein. The top ten clones hold roughly 13% of a sample with roughly 680,000 distinct CDR3 sequences, around 52% of them seen once. The sequencing input was blood. Receptor source: a woman older than 75 in good health.

V and J are TRBV4-3 and TRBJ2-3; TRBD2 matches 10 bases. With V trimmed by 3 bases and J by 5 bases, 5 bases remained unmatched. Germline CDR1 reads LGHNA; CDR2 reads YSLEER. CDR3 length: 15 residues. In DNA form, the CDR3 reads TGCGCCAGCAGCCAGGCTAGCGGGAGTGGAGATACGCAGTATTTT. Protein: CASSQASGSGDTQYF.

This chain connects TRBV27 to TRBJ2-7; TRBD2 matches at 12 bases. Trimming cost V 7 bases and J 0 bases; bases outside gene matches: 10. The CDR3 contains 17 residues. CDR1 is MNHEY, CDR2 SMNVEV, per germline (reference sequence). The CDR3 here is CASTRLAGGGSSYEQYF. CDR3 in DNA: TGTGCCAGCACTCGGCTAGCGGGAGGGGGGAGCTCCTACGAGCAGTACTTC.

The rearrangement uses TRBV4-2 and TRBJ2-7; D not resolved. V was shortened by 6 bases and J by 2 bases, with 11 bases between the two germline ends. This CDR3 contains 13 residues. Germline CDR1 LGHNA, CDR2 YNFKEQ. The CDR3 bases are TGTGCCAGCAGTCAAACGGGCACCTACGAGCAGTACTTC. Translating it yields CASSQTGTYEQYF.

About this clonotype itself: A read error may produce the germline difference seen at one junction end. The V call is TRBV7-9, the J call TRBJ1-5; D is possibly TRBD1 (6 bases). The germline V gene encodes CDR1 SEHNR and CDR2 FQNEAQ (reference sequence). The CDR3 covers 16 residues. The CDR3 coding sequence is TGTGCCGGCAGCCGGACAGACCCATATAGCAATCAGCCCCAGCATTTT. Its protein is CAGSRTDPYSNQPQHF.

Only one count was recorded for this clonotype. The chain uses TRBV2 and TRBJ1-2; 8 nucleotides line up with TRBD1. Trimming cost V 4 bases and J 4 bases; bases outside gene matches: 8. This CDR3 has 15 residues. Germline V gene data show CDR1 as SNHLY and CDR2 as FYNNEI. CDR3 loop: CASSAGQGMGYGYTF. DNA for the CDR3: TGTGCCAGCAGTGCCGGACAGGGTATGGGCTATGGCTACACCTTC.

The chain recombines TRBV5-1 with TRBJ1-2; TRBD1 might be the D (5 bases). CDR3 length equals 15 residues. Per the germline V gene, CDR1 is SGHRS and CDR2 is YFSETQ. V lost 5 bases and J lost 7, with 21 bases in between. CDR3: CASRFHQGEIRGYTF. The CDR3, as DNA: TGCGCCAGCAGGTTCCATCAGGGTGAAATACGTGGCTACACCTTC.

About this clonotype itself: A read error is possible here, since a much larger clone lies one base away. The chain joins TRBV25-1 to TRBJ2-7, with a tentative D call TRBD2 (7 bases). CDR3 length: 13 amino acids. The germline CDR1 and CDR2 sequences are MGHDK and SYGVNS. The CDR3 sequence: CASSRGGGRERYF. The CDR3 nucleotides read TGTGCCAGCAGCCGAGGGGGGGGTCGAGAGCGGTACTTC.

The V call is TRBV6-5, the J call TRBJ2-7; possibly TRBD1 for D (5 bases). V lost 7 bases to trimming and J lost 2 bases, with 15 bases between them. The CDR3 length is 14 residues. CDR1 is MNHEY and CDR2 is SVGAGI in the germline V gene. The CDR3 region has the DNA TGTGCCAGCAACCAGGGAAGTCCTCCCTACGAGCAGTACTTC. Protein product: CASNQGSPPYEQYF.

This chain joins TRBV20-1 and TRBJ2-5; a possible D gene is TRBD2 (6 bases). Germline V gene lookup returns CDR1 DFQATT and CDR2 SNEGSKA (reference sequence). The V end was cut by 3 bases, the J end by 2 bases, with 10 bases between. The CDR3 is 13 residues long. This CDR3 is CSARRTKQETQYF. The CDR3 coding sequence is TGCAGTGCTAGGCGGACTAAACAAGAGACCCAGTACTTC.

On this clonotype: A much larger clone lies a single base off, so this may be a read error. DNA for the CDR3: TGTGCCAGCAGTGTCCAGGGTGAGACCCGGTACTTC. Residues: CASSVQGETRYF. V gene TRBV12-3 or TRBV12-4 combines with J gene TRBJ2-5, with D possibly TRBD1 on 5 matching bases. The CDR3 has 12 residues.

As regards this clonotype: A much larger clone differs by one base, so this may be a read error. This sequence joins TRBV7-2 and TRBJ2-4; 10 positions match TRBD1. V was clipped by 2 bases and J by 15 bases; unmatched bases: 13. Germline loops: CDR1 SGHTA, CDR2 FQGNSA. There are 15 residues in the CDR3. The CDR3 here is CASSLRQGAENELYF. The CDR3 coding sequence is TGTGCCAGCAGCTTAAGACAGGGGGCGGAAAACGAGCTGTACTTC.

This clonotype occurred a few times. The chain combines TRBV20-1 with TRBJ2-1; 7 nucleotides line up with TRBD1. V lost 5 bases, J lost 7 bases, and 8 bases stayed unmatched. CDR1 DFQATT and CDR2 SNEGSKA come from the germline V gene (reference sequence). The CDR3 spans 13 residues. In nucleotides, the CDR3 is TGCAGTGCTTGGGACAGCCCTGGTAATGAGCAGTTCTTC. The encoded protein is CSAWDSPGNEQFF.

This chain joins TRBV12-5 and TRBJ2-1; 11 nucleotides align to TRBD2. This CDR3 is built from 16 residues. Germline loops: CDR1 LGHNT, CDR2 FRNRAP. Trimming cost V 1 base and J 9 bases; bases outside gene matches: 8. The DNA of the CDR3 is TGTGCTAGTGGTTTGGGCTCTAGCGGGAGGATGGGTGAGCAGTTCTTC. Translating it yields CASGLGSSGRMGEQFF.

This clonotype was found many times. J is TRBJ2-7 and V is TRBV20-1, with D possibly TRBD1 on 6 matching bases. CDR1 and CDR2 from the germline V gene are DFQATT and SNEGSKA (reference sequence). The CDR3 extends over 13 amino acids. Trimming stripped 4 bases from V and 3 bases from J, with 13 bases between. The CDR3, as DNA: TGCAGTGCTAACCGGGACAATCTCTACGAGCAGTACTTC. Translation gives CSANRDNLYEQYF.

The chain recombines TRBV9 with TRBJ1-1; no definite D call. CDR1 is SGDLS and CDR2 is YYNGEE in the germline V gene. The CDR3 is 14 residues long. Trimming took off 0 bases at V and 5 bases at J, with 11 bases between the two ends. The CDR3 nucleotides read TGTGCCAGCAGCGTAGCGGGCAGGAATACTGAAGCTTTCTTT. Amino acids: CASSVAGRNTEAFF.

This clonotype was counted between two and nine times. The chain has TRBV7-3 and TRBJ2-1; 8 nucleotides line up with TRBD1. With V trimmed by 1 base and J by 3 bases, 2 bases remained unmatched. The germline CDR1 and CDR2 sequences are SGHTA and FQGTGA. The CDR3 spans 15 residues. The CDR3 nucleotides are TGTGCCAGCAGCTTAATGGGACAGGACTACAATGAGCAGTTCTTC. Protein sequence: CASSLMGQDYNEQFF.

This clonotype came up many times. The rearrangement joins TRBV12-3 or TRBV12-4 to TRBJ2-3; D possibly corresponds to TRBD1 (5 bases). Deletions cut 2 bases from V and 5 bases from J, with 20 bases between. The CDR3 contains 17 residues. The CDR3 sequence is CASSLIMSGQGRDTQYF. The DNA for the CDR3 is TGTGCCAGCAGTTTAATTATGAGTGGGCAGGGCAGAGATACGCAGTATTTT.

This clonotype occurred once. The chain couples TRBV20-1 to TRBJ2-7; a weak D match, TRBD1 (6 bases). The J call may be wrong; the DNA end is better matched by TRBJ2-5. Germline lookup yields CDR1 DFQATT and CDR2 SNEGSKA (reference sequence). CDR3 size: 14 residues. The DNA for the CDR3 is TGCAGTGCTAGAGAGGGGACACGTAAAGAGACCCAGTACTTC. Amino acids: CSAREGTRKETQYF.

This clonotype showed up just once. V gene TRBV5-1 combines with J gene TRBJ2-3; no definite D call. CDR1 is SGHRS, CDR2 YFSETQ, per germline. V was trimmed by 1 base and J by 5 bases, leaving 11 bases between them. The CDR3 extends over 14 amino acids. The CDR3 DNA follows: TGCGCCAGCAGCTTGCCCGGTACGGGAGATACGCAGTATTTT. This codes for CASSLPGTGDTQYF. The complete variable domain, with remaining parts taken from reference TRBV5-1 and TRBJ2-3, reads KAGVTQTPRYLIKTRGQQVTLSCSPISGHRSVSWYQQTPGQGLQFLFEYFSETQRNKGNFPGRFSGRQFSNSRSEMNVSTLELGDSALYLCASSLPGTGDTQYFGPGTRLTVL.

This clonotype came up many times. The rearrangement uses TRBV27 and TRBJ2-4; maybe TRBD2 (6 bases). The V end was cut by 3 bases, the J end by 7 bases, with 19 bases between. Germline CDR1 reads MNHEY; CDR2 reads SMNVEV (reference sequence). This CDR3 has 16 amino acids. CDR3 in amino acids: CASSLRYGAGRNIQYF. In DNA, the CDR3 is TGTGCCAGCAGTTTGAGATATGGTGCGGGACGGAACATTCAGTACTTC.

This clonotype was counted ten times or more. The chain joins TRBV6-2 or TRBV6-3 to TRBJ2-7; TRBD2 aligns across 10 bases. Germline V gene data show CDR1 as MNHEY and CDR2 as SVGEGT. The CDR3 is 14 residues long. With V trimmed by 10 bases and J by 4 bases, 10 bases remained unmatched. CDR3 bases: TGTGCCACTTCAAGGGGGACTAGCGCGTACGAGCAGTACTTC. Residues: CATSRGTSAYEQYF.

This clonotype was counted once. The V call is TRBV20-1, the J call TRBJ2-7, with 9 bases aligning to TRBD2. The CDR3 is made up of 16 amino acids. Germline V gives CDR1 DFQATT, CDR2 SNEGSKA (reference sequence). V shed 0 bases, J shed 2 bases, and the junction held 8 bases outside the gene matches. This chain's CDR3 is CSARDGGIAGAYEQYF. CDR3 sequence (DNA): TGCAGTGCTAGAGACGGCGGAATAGCGGGGGCCTACGAGCAGTACTTC.